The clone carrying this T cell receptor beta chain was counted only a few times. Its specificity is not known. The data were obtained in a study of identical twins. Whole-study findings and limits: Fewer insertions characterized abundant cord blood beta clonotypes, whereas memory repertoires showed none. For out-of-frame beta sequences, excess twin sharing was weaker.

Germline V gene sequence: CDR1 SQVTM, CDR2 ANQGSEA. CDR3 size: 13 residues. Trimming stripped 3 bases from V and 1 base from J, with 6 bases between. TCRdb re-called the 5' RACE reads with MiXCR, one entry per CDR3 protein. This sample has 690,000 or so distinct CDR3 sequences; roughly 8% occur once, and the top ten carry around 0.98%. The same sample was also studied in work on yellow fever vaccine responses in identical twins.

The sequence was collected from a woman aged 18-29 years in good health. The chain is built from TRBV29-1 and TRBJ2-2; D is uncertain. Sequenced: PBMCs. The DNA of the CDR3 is TGCAGCGTTGACACTCAGAACACCGGGGAGCTGTTTTTT. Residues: CSVDTQNTGELFF.